These T cell receptor beta chains were read from a single sample in a study of T cell responses to AZD1222 COVID-19 vaccine. The data were produced by immunoSEQ multiplex PCR, yet TCRdb's version contains in-frame clones alone and is incomplete. Of more than 95,000 clones listed, about 90% are singletons. The input for sequencing was peripheral blood, taken 28 days after the second AZD1222 dose. The source of these receptors is an adult who received the AZD1222 COVID-19 vaccine. The CDR3 runs from the conserved cysteine through the conserved F or W. D genes are given only for firm matches. Rows may omit the clone size; those that give it use once, few, many or a size class.

D gene,J gene,V gene,clone size,CDR3 protein,CDR3 DNA
TRBD1,TRBJ1-2,TRBV29-1,-,CSGLGQKYGYTF,TGCAGCGGGTTGGGACAGAAATATGGCTACACCTTC
-,TRBJ2-7,TRBV9,-,CASSVGGQHEQYF,TGTGCCAGCAGCGTAGGAGGCCAACACGAGCAGTACTTC
TRBD1,TRBJ1-5,TRBV10-3,-,CAISGGGQALTNSNQPQHF,TGTGCCATCAGTGGGGGGGGACAGGCACTTACGAATAGCAATCAGCCCCAGCATTTT
-,TRBJ1-2,TRBV25-1,-,CASSEFEAGREHGYTF,TGTGCCAGCAGTGAATTCGAGGCAGGGAGAGAACATGGCTACACCTTC
TRBD2,TRBJ2-1,TRBV3-1/TRBV3-2,-,CASKREGTYNEQFF,TGTGCCAGCAAACGGGAGGGAACCTACAATGAGCAGTTCTTC
-,TRBJ1-1,TRBV7-9,-,CASSLQRGGAKNEAFF,TGTGCCAGCAGCTTACAACGGGGGGGCGCCAAGAATGAAGCTTTCTTT
TRBD1,TRBJ1-3,TRBV2,-,CASILTPGQSSGNTIYF,TGTGCCAGCATTCTTACTCCGGGACAGAGCTCTGGAAACACCATATATTTT
-,TRBJ2-7,TRBV27,-,CASSLTGGVYAYEQYF,TGTGCCAGCAGTTTAACTGGGGGCGTCTATGCCTACGAGCAGTACTTC
-,TRBJ1-4,TRBV7-3,-,CASSPGTLRPTYRNEKLFF,TGTGCCAGCAGCCCAGGGACTTTGCGACCAACCTACCGTAATGAAAAACTGTTTTTT
-,TRBJ2-2,TRBV7-3,-,CASSLGDLGELFF,TGTGCCAGCAGCTTGGGAGATTTGGGGGAGCTGTTTTTT
-,TRBJ1-2,TRBV7-8,-,CASSRGANYGYTF,TGTGCCAGCAGCCGGGGGGCTAACTATGGCTACACCTTC
-,TRBJ2-6,TRBV30,-,CAWSRDHSGATGANVLTF,TGTGCCTGGAGTAGGGATCACTCGGGCGCGACTGGGGCCAACGTCCTGACTTTC
-,TRBJ1-5,TRBV30,-,CAWSYGENQPQHF,TGTGCCTGGAGTTACGGAGAAAATCAGCCCCAGCATTTT
-,TRBJ2-6,TRBV10-3,-,CAISTGFSSGANVLTF,TGTGCCATCAGTACAGGGTTTAGCTCTGGGGCCAACGTCCTGACTTTC
-,TRBJ2-7,TRBV12-2,-,CASRSRLAEEDGLASYEQYF,TGTGCAAGTCGCTCCCGACTAGCGGAGGAGGATGGATTGGCCTCCTACGAGCAGTACTTC
TRBD2,TRBJ2-2,TRBV19,-,CASSPKGLAGELFF,TGTGCCAGTAGTCCGAAAGGACTAGCCGGGGAGCTGTTTTTT
-,TRBJ1-1,TRBV24-1,-,CATSDPVWGFGVEAFF,TGTGCCACCAGTGATCCCGTCTGGGGCTTCGGGGTTGAAGCTTTCTTT
TRBD1,TRBJ1-2,TRBV19,-,CATSQGQSGYTF,TGTGCCACTTCCCAGGGACAGAGTGGCTACACCTTC
-,TRBJ1-2,TRBV24-1,-,CATSVGREGYTF,TGTGCCACCAGTGTCGGCAGGGAAGGCTACACCTTC
-,TRBJ1-2,TRBV12-5,-,CASGLVTGPGVEDGYTF,TGTGCTAGTGGTTTGGTAACCGGACCGGGAGTAGAGGATGGCTACACCTTC
-,TRBJ1-6,TRBV28,-,CANPMGSGNSPLHF,TGTGCCAACCCAATGGGTTCTGGCAATTCACCCCTCCACTTT
TRBD1,TRBJ1-4,TRBV30,few,CAWSTGTGDEKLFF,TGTGCCTGGAGTACAGGGACAGGGGATGAAAAACTGTTTTTT
-,TRBJ2-3,TRBV5-1,-,CASSSDGGSTDTQYF,TGCGCCAGCAGTTCGGACGGCGGAAGCACAGATACGCAGTATTTT
TRBD1,TRBJ2-7,TRBV28,-,CASSFPDRAEQYF,TGTGCCAGCAGTTTCCCCGACAGGGCCGAGCAGTACTTC
-,TRBJ2-7,TRBV28,-,CASGDISSYEQYF,TGTGCCAGCGGGGACATAAGCTCCTACGAGCAGTACTTC
-,TRBJ2-1,TRBV7-2,few,CASSKREIDEQFF,TGTGCCAGCAGCAAACGGGAAATCGATGAGCAGTTCTTC
-,TRBJ2-3,TRBV2,-,CASSLVDTQYF,TGTGCCAGCAGCCTGGTAGATACGCAGTATTTT
TRBD1,TRBJ2-2,TRBV18,-,CASSPTGDRNTGELFF,TGTGCCAGCTCACCTACAGGGGACCGGAACACCGGGGAGCTGTTTTTT
-,TRBJ2-1,TRBV6-4,-,CASSDAIGVQYNEQFF,TGTGCCAGCAGTGACGCGATAGGGGTTCAATACAATGAGCAGTTCTTC
-,TRBJ1-3,TRBV19,-,CASSIGAGNTIYF,TGTGCCAGTAGTATAGGCGCGGGAAACACCATATATTTT
-,TRBJ1-2,TRBV12-5,-,CASGSRARGYTF,TGTGCTAGTGGTTCGAGGGCTCGAGGCTACACCTTC
-,TRBJ1-1,TRBV28,-,CASSLIDGNTEAFF,TGTGCCAGCAGTCTCATCGACGGGAACACTGAAGCTTTCTTT
-,TRBJ1-1,TRBV27,-,CASRTGLLNTEAFF,TGTGCCAGCAGGACGGGGCTATTGAACACTGAAGCTTTCTTT
TRBD1,TRBJ2-6,TRBV6-1,once,CASSEVGTAFSGANVLTF,TGTGCCAGCAGTGAAGTGGGGACAGCCTTCTCTGGGGCCAACGTCCTGACTTTC
TRBD1,TRBJ2-1,TRBV15,-,CATSRRTGAVEQFF,TGTGCCACCAGCAGAAGGACAGGGGCGGTTGAGCAGTTCTTC
TRBD1,TRBJ2-3,TRBV2,-,CASSLGTETTDTQYF,TGTGCCAGCAGCCTCGGGACAGAGACCACAGATACGCAGTATTTT
-,TRBJ1-5,TRBV7-2,once,CASSFGSFYSNQPQHF,TGTGCCAGCAGCTTCGGCAGCTTTTATAGCAATCAGCCCCAGCATTTT
TRBD1,TRBJ1-6,TRBV7-2,-,CASSLARTGSRSPLHF,TGTGCCAGCAGCTTAGCGCGGACAGGCTCACGTTCACCCCTCCACTTT
-,TRBJ1-5,TRBV27,-,CASSPSWSNQPQHF,TGTGCCAGCAGTCCCTCCTGGAGCAATCAGCCCCAGCATTTT
-,TRBJ1-3,TRBV6-5,-,CASSYSRRLSGNTIYF,TGTGCCAGCAGTTACTCGAGACGTCTCTCTGGAAACACCATATATTTT